This record concerns one T cell receptor (beta chain) sequence. Its antigen is not known. The source of the sample is a study of cytomegalovirus exposure and HLA in healthy donors. Points from the study as a whole: Reports showed the classifier diagnosing cytomegalovirus status with high specificity and sensitivity. In a later analysis, at a false discovery rate of 0.05, about 16,000 TCR beta sequences matched HLA alleles.

CDR1 SGHVS and CDR2 FNYEAQ come from the germline V gene. The ends were cut back, 5 bases at V and 1 base at J, with 11 bases in the middle. CDR3 length: 14 residues. The PCR used 60 Vbeta and 13 Jbeta primers. Clones were sequenced by immunoSEQ multiplex PCR, and TCRdb holds only the in-frame ones, with some missing. The sample table includes about 140,000 clones. The sample was PBMCs. V and J are TRBV7-6 and TRBJ2-5; weak D call: TRBD1 (6 bases). The clonotype originates from a male donor in good health and CMV-seronegative. The CDR3 sequence: CASSMGQTQETQYF. In DNA form, the CDR3 reads TGTGCCAGCAGCATGGGACAAACCCAAGAGACCCAGTACTTC.